This passage covers 23 T cell receptor beta chains from one sample sequenced in a study of beta chain features in type 1 diabetes. Investigators reverse transcribed all isolated RNA, so they sequenced expressed TCRB transcripts. Libraries were prepared by immunoSEQ multiplex PCR; TCRdb keeps only in-frame clonotypes and omits some of them. In the table there are 680,000 or so clones, roughly a sixth of which are singletons. The sample consisted of naive CD4+ T cells from blood. The source is a man younger than 35 in good health.

V and J are TRBV29-1 and TRBJ1-6; 7 bases map to TRBD1. Germline trimming cut 4 bases from V and 4 bases from J; bases unmatched to any gene: 13. The CDR3 totals 17 residues. Germline CDR1 SQVTM, CDR2 ANQGSEA. CDR3 DNA: TGCAGCGTTGGCGGGACAGAGGGTCCCCCATATAATTCACCCCTCCACTTT. It specifies CSVGGTEGPPYNSPLHF. The full variable domain, in which reference TRBV29-1 and TRBJ1-6 provide the parts outside the CDR3, is SAVISQKPSRDICQRGTSLTIQCQVDSQVTMMFWYRQQPGQSLTLIATANQGSEATYESGFVIDKFPISRPNLTFSTLTVSNMSPEDSSIYLCSVGGTEGPPYNSPLHFGNGTRLTVT.

The J gene is TRBJ2-2, the V gene TRBV4-3; possibly TRBD2 for D (5 bases). The germline CDR1 and CDR2 sequences are LGHNA and YSLEER. V shed 0 bases and J shed 5 bases, with 7 bases lying between them. This CDR3 is 14 amino acids long. The CDR3 here is CASSQEPGTGELFF. DNA of the CDR3: TGCGCCAGCAGCCAAGAACCGGGGACCGGGGAGCTGTTTTTT.

The rearrangement links TRBV10-3 to TRBJ1-2; 7 bases are shared with TRBD1. In germline, CDR1 is ENHRY, CDR2 SYGVKD. J lost 0 bases, V lost 8 bases, and 15 bases had no gene match. CDR3 length equals 17 residues. This CDR3 is CAIVRDSLSLTNYGYTF. CDR3 sequence (DNA): TGTGCCATCGTACGGGACAGCCTCTCACTGACTAACTATGGCTACACCTTC.

This clone occurred a few times. V is TRBV28 and J is TRBJ1-4, with TRBD1 matching over 8 bases. This CDR3 comprises 14 residues. Germline CDR1 MDHEN, CDR2 SYDVKM. With 2 bases clipped from V and 6 bases from J, the junction kept 2 bases outside the gene matches. Written as DNA, the CDR3 is TGTGCCAGCAGTTTACCAGGGGGCGATGAAAAACTGTTTTTT. It yields the protein CASSLPGGDEKLFF.

This clone showed up just a few times. The chain joins TRBV6-5 to TRBJ2-7, with 7 positions matching TRBD1. CDR1 MNHEY and CDR2 SVGAGI come from the germline V gene. The CDR3 runs to 15 residues. V trimming: 3 bases; J trimming: 0 bases; junction bases outside the gene matches: 5. The CDR3 loop is CASSYSDRASYEQYF. Written as DNA, the CDR3 is TGTGCCAGCAGTTATTCAGACAGGGCCTCCTACGAGCAGTACTTC.

The chain joins TRBV28 to TRBJ2-7; 7 bases match TRBD1. The V segment lost 7 bases and the J segment 4 bases; nucleotides outside the gene matches: 10. Germline V gene lookup returns CDR1 MDHEN and CDR2 SYDVKM. This CDR3 has 14 residues. CDR3 region: CASKKGGVRYEQYF. In nucleotides, the CDR3 is TGTGCCAGCAAAAAAGGGGGCGTAAGATACGAGCAGTACTTC.

The V call is TRBV6-1, the J call TRBJ2-5; the D gene could be TRBD1 or TRBD2 (5 bases each). The ends were cut back, 9 bases at V and 2 bases at J, with 19 bases in the middle. From germline, CDR1 is MNHNS and CDR2 SASEGT. The CDR3 has 15 amino acids. The CDR3 loop is CASNQPGARQETQYF. Written as DNA, the CDR3 is TGTGCCAGTAACCAACCCGGGGCAAGACAAGAGACCCAGTACTTC.

V gene TRBV4-3 combines with J gene TRBJ2-6; D possibly corresponds to TRBD1 (5 bases). This CDR3 is built from 16 residues. Trimming stripped 2 bases from V and 0 bases from J, with 8 bases between. In germline, CDR1 is LGHNA, CDR2 YSLEER. CDR3: CASSQSGASGANVLTF. In nucleotides, the CDR3 is TGCGCCAGCAGCCAATCTGGGGCCTCTGGGGCCAACGTCCTGACTTTC.

This clone showed up just a few times. The rearrangement links TRBV9 to TRBJ1-4, with D possibly TRBD1 on 5 matching bases. CDR3 length: 17 residues. Per the germline V gene, CDR1 is SGDLS and CDR2 is YYNGEE. Trimming left V 1 base short and J 14 bases short, with 27 bases between. DNA for the CDR3: TGTGCCAGCAGCGTAAATTTTCCTGCCGGGAGGAGGGGAGGCCTGTTTTTT. Translation gives CASSVNFPAGRRGGLFF.

This clone was detected a few times. This sequence joins TRBV7-9 and TRBJ2-5; 8 bases match TRBD1. Trimming took 4 bases from V and 5 from J; bases not matched to a gene: 9. There are 15 residues in the CDR3. Germline V CDR1 and CDR2: SEHNR, FQNEAQ (reference sequence). As DNA, the CDR3 is TGTGCCAGCAGCTACCGACAGGGGCGATCGGAGACCCAGTACTTC. Encoded protein: CASSYRQGRSETQYF.

The chain combines TRBV7-9 with TRBJ2-7, with D hard to call. CDR1 and CDR2 (germline): SEHNR, FQNEAQ (reference sequence). V was pared by 4 bases and J by 0 bases, with 16 bases between. This CDR3 region has 16 residues. DNA for the CDR3: TGTGCCAGCAGCTCCCCCAGCGTATCTAGCTCCTACGAGCAGTACTTC. This gives the protein CASSSPSVSSSYEQYF.

The gene calls are TRBV30 and TRBJ1-5, with D unclear. Germline CDR1 and CDR2: GTSNPN and SVGIG (reference sequence). This CDR3 spans 14 amino acids. The V and J ends lost 0 bases and 4 bases respectively, with 10 bases between them. CDR3 in DNA: TGTGCCTGGAGTGTAGTTCTGGAGAATCAGCCCCAGCATTTT. This codes for CAWSVVLENQPQHF.

The chain has TRBV11-2 and TRBJ2-5, with TRBD2 matching over 11 bases. The CDR3 is made up of 15 amino acids. Trimming took 5 bases from V and 5 from J; bases not matched to a gene: 7. The germline gives CDR1 SGHAT, CDR2 FQNNGV. CDR3: CASSLSGRAGETQYF. The DNA of the CDR3 is TGTGCCAGCAGCCTTAGCGGGAGGGCCGGCGAGACCCAGTACTTC.

Only a few counts were recorded for this clone. The junction shows a germline mismatch at one end, possibly a read error. The V gene is TRBV20-1, the J gene TRBJ1-1; D remains ambiguous. The CDR3 consists of 8 residues. Germline values: CDR1 DFQATT, CDR2 SNEGSKA (reference sequence). For the CDR3, the DNA is TGCAGTGCCAAGGGCCGTGCCTTT. It yields the protein CSAKGRAF.

V is TRBV18 and J is TRBJ1-1; 7 bases are shared with TRBD1. Germline V gives CDR1 KGHSH, CDR2 LQKENI. V dropped 3 bases and J dropped 1; count of bases not matched to a gene: 8. This CDR3 is 16 amino acids long. DNA for the CDR3: TGTGCCAGCTCACCCAACAGGGGTGACTGGAACACTGAAGCTTTCTTT. Residues: CASSPNRGDWNTEAFF.

This clone was counted a few times. V is TRBV4-1 and J is TRBJ2-3; 7 bases are a match to TRBD1. The trim removed 0 bases at V and 8 bases at J, leaving 11 bases unmatched. There are 16 residues in the CDR3. Germline CDR1 reads MGHRA; CDR2 reads YSYEKL. The CDR3 region is CASSQDTDREIGTQYF. CDR3 nucleotides: TGCGCCAGCAGCCAAGATACAGACAGGGAAATTGGTACGCAGTATTTT.

V and J are TRBV29-1 and TRBJ1-2; 9 nucleotides match TRBD1. The CDR3 sequence is 13 residues long. Germline assignment: CDR1 SQVTM and CDR2 ANQGSEA. With V trimmed by 7 bases and J by 4 bases, 7 bases remained unmatched. The CDR3 sequence: CSADRDRAYGYTF. The CDR3 DNA is TGCAGCGCCGACCGGGACAGGGCCTATGGCTACACCTTC.

The J gene is TRBJ2-7, the V gene TRBV5-4; the D gene is possibly TRBD2 (5 bases). In germline, CDR1 is SGHNT, CDR2 YYREEE (reference sequence). This CDR3 has 15 amino acids. The germline V and J ends were trimmed by 0 bases and 5 bases, with 15 bases remaining between them. CDR3 residues: CASSLGHRGSDEQYF. In nucleotides, the CDR3 is TGTGCCAGCAGCTTGGGACATCGGGGTTCTGACGAGCAGTACTTC.

This rearrangement joins TRBV4-2 to TRBJ2-2; tentatively, D is TRBD2 (5 bases). The CDR3 sequence is 18 residues long. The germline V gene has CDR1 LGHNA and CDR2 YNFKEQ. V gave up 2 bases and J gave up 0 bases, with 16 bases separating them. The CDR3 reads CASSQRKIAGANTGELFF. CDR3 bases: TGTGCCAGCAGCCAACGGAAGATTGCGGGTGCGAACACCGGGGAGCTGTTTTTT.

The chain carries TRBV4-1 and TRBJ2-7; D possibly corresponds to TRBD1 (6 bases). The germline V gene has CDR1 MGHRA and CDR2 YSYEKL. CDR3 length equals 15 residues. Deletions cut 2 bases from V and 5 bases from J, with 16 bases between. In nucleotides, the CDR3 is TGCGCCAGCAGCCAATCCGAGACAGGTTCCCACGAGCAGTACTTC. This encodes CASSQSETGSHEQYF.

The rearrangement uses TRBV27 and TRBJ1-2; 8 bases match TRBD1. V shed 6 bases, J shed 4 bases, and the junction held 10 bases outside the gene matches. This CDR3 is built from 15 residues. Germline V CDR1 and CDR2: MNHEY, SMNVEV (reference sequence). CDR3 bases: TGTGCCAGCAGGGCCCTCCGGGACAGGCTCTATGGCTACACCTTC. Amino acids: CASRALRDRLYGYTF.

This rearrangement joins TRBV7-2 to TRBJ2-6, with 9 bases identical to TRBD1. Germline loops: CDR1 SGHTA, CDR2 FQGNSA. The CDR3 is made up of 18 amino acids. The J segment lost 1 base and the V segment lost 5 bases, leaving 9 bases of the junction unmatched. The CDR3 sequence: CASSQDRDRVSGANVLTF. CDR3 sequence (DNA): TGTGCCAGCAGCCAAGATCGGGACAGGGTTTCTGGGGCCAACGTCCTGACTTTC.

This rearrangement joins TRBV9 to TRBJ2-3; the match to TRBD1 covers 8 bases. The V gene's germline CDR1 is SGDLS and CDR2 YYNGEE. CDR3 size: 16 residues. J gave up 2 bases and V 1 base, and 6 bases lay outside the gene matches. CDR3 loop: CASSVSPGQDTDTQYF. The CDR3 region has the DNA TGTGCCAGCAGCGTAAGTCCGGGACAGGACACAGATACGCAGTATTTT.